This passage covers 32 T cell receptor beta chains from one sample sequenced in a study of CD8+CD57+ T cells in acquired aplastic anemia. Flow cytometry had shown expanded CD8+CD57+ cells in the patients chosen for sequencing. For CDR3 and TCR beta VDJ profiling, genomic DNA was the template used. TCRdb processed the reads anew with MiXCR; each CDR3 protein has one entry. The table records 160,000 or so distinct CDR3 sequences, 40% to 50% of them present only once. The specimen sequenced was sorted CD4+, CD8+, or CD8+CD57+ T cells (not recorded which) from PBMCs. The receptors derive from a human donor with aplastic anemia.

This clonotype was seen ten or more times. The chain employs TRBV12-3 or TRBV12-4 and TRBJ1-1; unclear D gene. The CDR3 runs 12 residues. V lost 5 bases and J 4 bases, leaving 8 bases between the germline ends. This CDR3 reads CASSVHGTEAFF. CDR3 bases: TGTGCCAGCAGTGTACACGGCACTGAAGCTTTCTTT.

The rearrangement links TRBV7-3 to TRBJ2-3; TRBD2 matches 10 bases. The V gene end was trimmed by 4 bases and the J gene end by 3 bases; junction bases not matched to a gene: 4. CDR1 is SGHTA and CDR2 is FQGTGA in the germline V gene. The CDR3 sequence is 15 residues long. CDR3 protein: CASSYDSGGTDTQYF. CDR3 nucleotide sequence: TGTGCCAGCAGCTACGATAGCGGGGGGACAGATACGCAGTATTTT. Based on the CDR3 plus reference TRBV7-3 and TRBJ2-3, the full variable domain is GAGVSQTPSNKVTEKGKYVELRCDPISGHTALYWYRQSLGQGPEFLIYFQGTGAADDSGLPNDRFFAVRPEGSVSTLKIQRTERGDSAVYLCASSYDSGGTDTQYFGPGTRLTVL.

This clonotype was observed many times. For the CDR3, the DNA is TGCGCCAGCAGCCTAGCGGGGGGAATTCTGACAGATACGCAGTATTTT. Translated, it gives CASSLAGGILTDTQYF. The chain recombines TRBV4-1 with TRBJ2-3, with 10 nucleotides matching TRBD2. V lost 4 bases, J lost 3 bases, and 7 bases stayed unmatched. This CDR3 region has 16 residues. Germline V CDR1 and CDR2: MGHRA, YSYEKL.

This clonotype was counted at least ten times. The chain links TRBV4-2 to TRBJ1-6; weak D call: TRBD1 (5 bases). The CDR3 loop spans 16 amino acids. CDR1 is LGHNA, CDR2 YNFKEQ, per germline. V lost 2 bases, J lost 4 bases, and 12 bases lay in between. CDR3 nucleotide sequence: TGTGCCAGCAGCCAACGGGGGAGTTTATATAATTCACCCCTCCACTTT. Translated: CASSQRGSLYNSPLHF.

The sample holds many counts of this clonotype. V is TRBV2 and J is TRBJ1-1, with D perhaps matching TRBD1 (5 bases). Germline assignment: CDR1 SNHLY and CDR2 FYNNEI. Trimming took off 6 bases at V and 7 bases at J, with 15 bases between the two ends. This CDR3 region has 13 residues. The CDR3 DNA reads TGTGCCAGCAGGGGGACGGGGGTCGGTGAAGCTTTCTTT. Translation gives CASRGTGVGEAFF.

At least ten counts were recorded for this clonotype. This sequence joins TRBV12-3 or TRBV12-4 and TRBJ1-1; TRBD1 might be the D (6 bases). V lost 3 bases and J 6 bases, leaving 20 bases between the germline ends. The CDR3 loop spans 16 amino acids. CDR3: CASSLGGAARTAEAFF. The CDR3 coding sequence is TGTGCCAGCAGTTTGGGGGGGGCGGCAAGAACGGCTGAAGCTTTCTTT.

In its sample, this clonotype was seen a few times. The chain has TRBV3-1 and TRBJ1-4; D gene ambiguous. Per germline, CDR1 LGHDT and CDR2 YNNKEL (reference sequence). Trimming removed 1 base from V and 0 bases from J, with 6 bases in between. This CDR3 is 15 amino acids long. The chain's CDR3 is CASSQGGSTNEKLFF. In DNA, the CDR3 is TGTGCCAGCAGCCAAGGAGGGTCAACTAATGAAAAACTGTTTTTT.

In DNA, the CDR3 is TGTGCCAGTACCAAAGTCGGGACAGTTAATTCACCCCTCCACTTT. Residues: CASTKVGTVNSPLHF. The V gene is TRBV19, the J gene TRBJ1-6, with 7 bases identical to TRBD1. CDR1 and CDR2 (germline): LNHDA, SQIVND (reference sequence). J lost 6 bases, V lost 7 bases, and 9 bases had no gene match. The CDR3 runs 15 residues.

This chain joins TRBV10-3 and TRBJ1-5; weak D call: TRBD1 (5 bases). The CDR3 loop spans 16 amino acids. The ends were cut back, 4 bases at V and 11 bases at J, with 24 bases in the middle. Germline CDR1 ENHRY, CDR2 SYGVKD. CDR3 bases: TGTGCCATCAGTGCCAGATTCGACGGGGCGGACGAGACCCAGCATTTT. Amino acid sequence: CAISARFDGADETQHF.

This chain links TRBV4-1 with TRBJ1-1; possibly TRBD1 for D (5 bases). The CDR3 spans 15 residues. CDR1 and CDR2 from the germline V gene are MGHRA and YSYEKL. V dropped 3 bases and J dropped 2 bases, with 13 bases sitting between them. The CDR3 nucleotides read TGCGCCAGCAGCCATCCCGTGGGGGGAAACACTGAAGCTTTCTTT. It encodes CASSHPVGGNTEAFF.

The chain carries TRBV24-1 and TRBJ2-5; 10 bases are a match to TRBD1. Germline values: CDR1 KGHDR, CDR2 SFDVKD. This CDR3 has 18 amino acids. J gave up 5 bases and V 3 bases, and 14 bases lay outside the gene matches. This CDR3 is CATSDRTGGRGPRETQYF. DNA for the CDR3: TGTGCCACCAGTGATCGGACAGGGGGAAGGGGGCCCCGTGAGACCCAGTACTTC.

This clonotype appeared many times. This rearrangement joins TRBV29-1 to TRBJ2-5, with D possibly matching TRBD2 (6 bases). The CDR3 sequence is 13 residues long. The V and J ends lost 6 bases and 4 bases respectively, with 15 bases between them. The V gene's germline CDR1 is SQVTM and CDR2 ANQGSEA. The CDR3 is CSVAGLFLETQYF. For the CDR3, the DNA is TGCAGCGTGGCGGGACTTTTCCTAGAGACCCAGTACTTC.

The chain employs TRBV9 and TRBJ2-7; the D call may be TRBD1 or TRBD2 (5 bases each). Trimming left V 3 bases short and J 4 bases short, with 11 bases between. CDR1 SGDLS and CDR2 YYNGEE come from the germline V gene. The CDR3 is 13 residues long. The CDR3 coding sequence is TGTGCCAGCAGCGCCGGGGCTTTGTACGAGCAGTACTTC. It is translated as CASSAGALYEQYF. Full variable domain (rest looked up from reference TRBV9 and TRBJ2-7): DSGVTQTPKHLITATGQRVTLRCSPRSGDLSVYWYQQSLDQGLQFLIQYYNGEERAKGNILERFSAQQFPDLHSELNLSSLELGDSALYFCASSAGALYEQYFGPGTRLTVT.

This clonotype was counted ten times or more. The genes are TRBV19 and TRBJ2-7; perhaps TRBD1 as D (6 bases). V lost 1 base and J lost 0, with 10 bases in between. The germline V gene encodes CDR1 LNHDA and CDR2 SQIVND (reference sequence). The CDR3 has 15 residues. The CDR3 region has the DNA TGTGCCAGTAGTATAGCAGGGGACAACTCCTACGAGCAGTACTTC. This codes for CASSIAGDNSYEQYF.

This clonotype occurred a few times. The chain links TRBV29-1 to TRBJ2-1; D may be TRBD1 or TRBD2 (5 bases each). Germline V CDR1 and CDR2: SQVTM, ANQGSEA. Trimming removed 7 bases from V and 9 bases from J, with 16 bases in between. This CDR3 has 12 residues. As DNA, the CDR3 is TGCAGCGGTAAAAGGGAAGGGACTGAGCAGTTCTTC. It encodes CSGKREGTEQFF.

The chain joins TRBV10-3 to TRBJ2-1; D is ambiguous. Between the trimmed V and J ends, which lost 0 bases and 9 bases, there was a span of 3 bases. Germline V lookup: CDR1 ENHRY, CDR2 SYGVKD. This CDR3 has 11 residues. The CDR3 coding sequence is TGTGCCATCAGTGAGTCTAGTGAGCAGTTCTTC. Amino acids: CAISESSEQFF.

This sequence joins TRBV5-1 and TRBJ2-1; 9 bases match TRBD2. The CDR3 has 15 residues. V dropped 4 bases and J dropped 2; count of bases not matched to a gene: 4. The germline V gene encodes CDR1 SGHRS and CDR2 YFSETQ. For the CDR3, the DNA is TGCGCCAGCAGCGAACTAGCGGGTGCCTACAATGAGCAGTTCTTC. This translates into CASSELAGAYNEQFF.

In the case of this clonotype: At one boundary the junction diverges from the germline segment, which might be a read error. The V call is TRBV10-3, the J call TRBJ1-6; possible D gene TRBD1, 5 bases. The CDR3 covers 13 residues. Germline CDR1 ENHRY, CDR2 SYGVKD. CDR3 residues: CASGTGINSPPHF. CDR3 nucleotides: TGTGCCAGCGGTACAGGCATTAATTCACCCCCCCACTTT.

Details on this clonotype: One junction end does not reproduce the germline sequence, and a read error may be involved. The V call is TRBV2, the J call TRBJ2-5; D could derive from TRBD1 or TRBD2 (7 bases each). The CDR3 is 15 amino acids. Germline CDR1 SNHLY, CDR2 FYNNEI. In DNA, the CDR3 is TGTGCTAGCAGGCAGGGGGGGTCTTCGAGAGAGACCCAGTACTTC. It translates to CASRQGGSSRETQYF.

For this clonotype: This may come from a read error, since a much larger clone is one base off. This rearrangement joins TRBV4-2 to TRBJ2-5; a weak D match, TRBD2 (6 bases). This CDR3 spans 15 amino acids. Germline lookup yields CDR1 LGHNA and CDR2 YNFKEQ. Trimming took 5 bases from V and 9 from J, leaving 22 bases between them. CDR3 amino acids: CASSGGSQVAEAQYF. The CDR3 DNA is TGTGCCAGCAGCGGGGGGTCACAGGTGGCGGAGGCCCAGTACTTC.

The rearrangement joins TRBV10-1 to TRBJ2-1, with 7 bases identical to TRBD2. The CDR3 has 16 residues. Germline V gives CDR1 WNHNN, CDR2 SYGVQD (reference sequence). V shed 4 bases, J shed 6 bases, and the junction held 12 bases outside the gene matches. DNA for the CDR3: TGCGCCAGCAGTGGTCGGGCGGGGGAGGGCTTCAATGAGCAGTTCTTC. Protein sequence: CASSGRAGEGFNEQFF.

On this clonotype itself: Given a much more abundant clone one base away, this may be a read error. The chain carries TRBV11-1 and TRBJ1-4, with D possibly TRBD1 on 5 matching bases. The germline CDR1 and CDR2 sequences are SGHAT and FQDESV (reference sequence). The length of the CDR3 is 18 residues. Trimming removed 5 bases at V and 4 bases at J, with 23 bases between. The CDR3 region is CASSPRAGSQARNEKLFF. CDR3 sequence (DNA): TGTGCCAGCAGCCCCCGGGCAGGGTCGCAGGCCCGTAATGAAAAACTGTTTTTT.

This clonotype is a singleton in its sample. J is TRBJ1-2 and V is TRBV20-1; D perhaps matches TRBD1 (6 bases). Germline assignment: CDR1 DFQATT and CDR2 SNEGSKA (reference sequence). This CDR3 contains 11 residues. Trimming cost V 5 bases and J 8 bases, with 12 bases left between them. CDR3 protein: CSAVRGEGYTF. CDR3 DNA: TGCAGTGCTGTCAGGGGTGAGGGCTACACCTTC.

The chain carries TRBV19 and TRBJ2-5; TRBD2 might be the D (6 bases). The CDR3 totals 12 residues. Germline V lookup: CDR1 LNHDA, CDR2 SQIVND (reference sequence). Trimming removed 8 bases from V and 3 bases from J, with 10 bases in between. Here the CDR3 reads CASSTREETQYF. As DNA, the CDR3 is TGTGCCAGTTCGACTAGGGAAGAGACCCAGTACTTC.

The J gene is TRBJ2-1, the V gene TRBV2, with D perhaps being TRBD1 or TRBD2 (6 bases each). V dropped 4 bases and J dropped 6 bases, with 19 bases sitting between them. Germline V gives CDR1 SNHLY, CDR2 FYNNEI. The CDR3 has 16 amino acids. The CDR3 is CASSVSNREDPNEQFF. The CDR3 DNA sequence: TGTGCCAGCAGTGTTTCCAACAGGGAGGACCCCAATGAGCAGTTCTTC.

This clonotype turned up a few times. The chain uses TRBV6-2 or TRBV6-3 and TRBJ2-7; 12 positions match TRBD2. The CDR3 totals 19 residues. Germline lookup yields CDR1 MNHEY and CDR2 SVGEGT. V trimming: 2 bases; J trimming: 0 bases; junction bases outside the gene matches: 11. CDR3 in amino acids: CASSYPTGLAGLSSYEQYF. The CDR3 DNA sequence: TGTGCCAGCAGTTACCCCACGGGACTAGCGGGCCTTAGCTCCTACGAGCAGTACTTC.

This clonotype has at least ten counts. The chain carries TRBV2 and TRBJ1-2; unclear D gene. Germline lookup yields CDR1 SNHLY and CDR2 FYNNEI. This CDR3 has 13 residues. The V end was cut by 3 bases, the J end by 1 base, with 6 bases between. The CDR3 DNA follows: TGTGCCAGCAGTGACGCGGGTAACTATGGCTACACCTTC. It is translated as CASSDAGNYGYTF.

This clonotype was detected only once. V is TRBV9 and J is TRBJ2-7; D ambiguous. The CDR3 has 15 residues. V lost 0 bases, J lost 2 bases, and 12 bases lay in between. CDR1 is SGDLS and CDR2 is YYNGEE in the germline V gene. CDR3 DNA sequence: TGTGCCAGCAGCGTAGCCGAACGGACCCCCTACGAGCAGTACTTC. It is translated as CASSVAERTPYEQYF.

In its sample, this clonotype was seen a few times. The chain employs TRBV7-9 and TRBJ2-1; possibly TRBD2 for D (6 bases). V lost 8 bases and J lost 5, with 10 bases in between. The CDR3 contains 12 residues. Germline V CDR1 and CDR2: SEHNR, FQNEAQ (reference sequence). CDR3: CASRRENNEQFF. CDR3 in DNA: TGTGCCAGCCGGCGGGAAAACAATGAGCAGTTCTTC.

The V call is TRBV25-1, the J call TRBJ1-2; no reliable D call. The germline gives CDR1 MGHDK, CDR2 SYGVNS. The CDR3 has 10 amino acids. The germline V and J ends were trimmed by 3 bases and 8 bases, with 4 bases remaining between them. Here the CDR3 DNA reads TGTGCCAGCAGTGATGCAGGCTACACCTTC. It is translated as CASSDAGYTF.

V gene TRBV7-6 combines with J gene TRBJ2-7, with 11 bases aligning to TRBD2. CDR1 is SGHVS and CDR2 is FNYEAQ in the germline V gene. V trimming: 0 bases; J trimming: 6 bases; junction bases outside the gene matches: 4. This CDR3 is built from 15 residues. The CDR3 is CASSLATSGAGEQYF. The CDR3 DNA is TGTGCCAGCAGCTTAGCGACTAGCGGGGCTGGCGAGCAGTACTTC.

A single count supports this clonotype. The chain carries TRBV5-5 and TRBJ2-3, with a possible D match to TRBD1 (5 bases). CDR3 length equals 15 residues. Looked up from germline, CDR1 is SGHKS and CDR2 is YYEKEE (reference sequence). Between the trimmed V and J ends, which lost 1 base and 2 bases, there was a span of 11 bases. CDR3 bases: TGTGCCAGCAGCTTGACCCCCAGGGCCACAGATACGCAGTATTTT. Translated: CASSLTPRATDTQYF.